The clone carrying this T cell receptor (beta chain) was seen at least ten times. Source study methods: Estimates of nucleated cell counts were drawn from the amplification of reference gene primers. The data were produced by immunoSEQ multiplex PCR, yet TCRdb's version contains in-frame clones alone and is incomplete. The V and J calls and the clone size are those of that table, but D and trimming were determined from the DNA. The sample lists tens of thousands of clones, approximately 84% seen once, with 20% to 25% in the top ten. This entry is derived from a study of blood T cell repertoires in COVID-19. Study context: The origin of the acute and convalescent COVID-19 samples was the United States, Italy and Spain. The analysed material was cDNA or gDNA that came from T cells, B-cell-depleted T cells, or PBMCs.

Germline V CDR1 and CDR2: MNHNY, SVGAGI (reference sequence). The ends were cut back, 5 bases at V and 6 bases at J, with 31 bases in the middle. The CDR3 sequence is 20 residues long. This sequence originates from a man older than 75 with active or convalescent COVID-19. The sequencing input was peripheral blood. V gene TRBV6-6 combines with J gene TRBJ2-2, with D possibly being TRBD1 (5 bases). CDR3 bases: TGTGCCAGCAGTCCGCCTAAGACAGAGGCCATCCTGGTCTCTCCCGGGGAGCTGTTTTTT. Residues: CASSPPKTEAILVSPGELFF.